This T cell receptor (beta chain) was obtained from a study of cytomegalovirus exposure and HLA in healthy donors. Overall study findings and caveats: According to a subsequent analysis, TCR clusters identified in the first cohort showed a tendency to co-occur across the roughly 130 validation repertoires. A few CMV-associated chains were confirmed in vitro to be specific for CMV antigens. Many donors carried some public TCRs, although rarity characterized most TCR sequences.

Turning to this clone: Its antigen remains unknown.

Method: immunoSEQ multiplex PCR; TCRdb's copy keeps in-frame clones and lacks some. The sample holds 150,000 to 200,000 clones, about 87% seen once. The ends were cut back, 7 bases at V and 1 base at J, with 14 bases in the middle. The CDR3 is 15 residues long. Per the germline V gene, CDR1 is MNHEY and CDR2 is SMNVEV (reference sequence). J is TRBJ1-5 and V is TRBV27; perhaps TRBD1 as D (5 bases). The sequence was collected from a woman aged 30 to 39 in good health and CMV-seronegative. Sequencing was performed on PBMCs. The CDR3 region has the DNA TGTGCCAGCACCAAGGGAGGGGTCAGCAATCAGCCCCAGCATTTT. Translated: CASTKGGVSNQPQHF.